These 13 T cell receptor beta chains originate from one sample sequenced in a study of blood T cell repertoires in COVID-19. The protocol was immunoSEQ multiplex PCR, while the TCRdb copy is restricted to in-frame clones and leaves out a portion. This sample carries about 160,000 clones, roughly nine tenths of them seen once, and the ten largest clones take about a sixth. The sequenced sample was peripheral blood. These receptors all stem from a man aged 60-69 years with active or convalescent COVID-19.

The chain joins TRBV15 to TRBJ2-1; maybe TRBD1 (5 bases). This CDR3 is built from 15 residues. The V end lost 3 bases, the J end lost 8 bases, and 17 bases lay between the germline ends. From germline, CDR1 is LNHNV and CDR2 YYDKDF (reference sequence). CDR3 residues: CATSRGRFLGDEQFF. The CDR3 region has the DNA TGTGCCACCAGCAGGGGGCGCTTCCTAGGGGATGAGCAGTTCTTC.

The V call is TRBV19, the J call TRBJ2-1; the match to TRBD2 covers 7 bases. V lost 2 bases and J lost 2; bases outside the gene matches: 6. The V gene's germline CDR1 is LNHDA and CDR2 SQIVND (reference sequence). This CDR3 contains 16 residues. This CDR3 is CASSIPGRGAYNEQFF. CDR3 coding DNA: TGTGCCAGTAGTATACCGGGCCGGGGGGCCTACAATGAGCAGTTCTTC. Complete variable domain (other parts from reference TRBV19 and TRBJ2-1): DGGITQSPKYLFRKEGQNVTLSCEQNLNHDAMYWYRQDPGQGLRLIYYSQIVNDFQKGDIAEGYSVSREKKESFPLTVTSAQKNPTAFYLCASSIPGRGAYNEQFFGPGTRLTVL.

The rearrangement joins TRBV5-8 to TRBJ1-5; TRBD1 is a possible D gene (5 bases). The CDR3 sequence is 15 residues long. Germline V CDR1 and CDR2: SGHTS, YDEGEE. V was clipped by 3 bases and J by 1 base, with 11 bases between them. Here the CDR3 reads CASSYVGGSNQPQHF. CDR3 DNA: TGTGCCAGCAGCTACGTTGGGGGGAGCAATCAGCCCCAGCATTTT.

The gene calls are TRBV5-1 and TRBJ1-5; D is uncertain. The V end was cut by 4 bases, the J end by 0 bases, with 8 bases between. Germline lookup yields CDR1 SGHRS and CDR2 YFSETQ. The CDR3 has 14 residues. CDR3 nucleotides: TGCGCCAGCAGCATGGACGGTAGCAATCAGCCCCAGCATTTT. This gives the protein CASSMDGSNQPQHF.

The V call is TRBV27, the J call TRBJ1-5, with TRBD1 matching over 7 bases. This CDR3 contains 15 residues. Germline V CDR1 and CDR2: MNHEY, SMNVEV (reference sequence). The V gene end was trimmed by 6 bases and the J gene end by 6 bases; junction bases not matched to a gene: 11. The CDR3 here is CASSRDRVDSQPQHF. The CDR3 DNA reads TGTGCCAGCAGCCGAGACAGGGTAGATAGTCAGCCCCAGCATTTT.

V is TRBV4-1 and J is TRBJ2-7; TRBD1 might be the D (5 bases). The V and J ends lost 1 base and 2 bases respectively, with 15 bases between them. CDR1 and CDR2 from the germline V gene are MGHRA and YSYEKL. This CDR3 comprises 16 residues. The DNA of the CDR3 is TGCGCCAGCAGCCAAGGTCCAATGCAGGGCGCCTACGAGCAGTACTTC. It specifies CASSQGPMQGAYEQYF.

V usage is TRBV11-2 and J usage is TRBJ2-5; TRBD2 agrees at 10 bases. Germline V gives CDR1 SGHAT, CDR2 FQNNGV. The CDR3 is 16 residues long. V shed 5 bases and J 5 bases; nucleotides not matched to a gene: 11. The chain's CDR3 is CASSEPSGGPEETQYF. DNA of the CDR3: TGTGCCAGCAGCGAGCCTAGCGGGGGCCCAGAGGAGACCCAGTACTTC.

This clone was detected only once. This sample also contains other DNA sequences that code for the same CDR3. The chain employs TRBV6-5 and TRBJ1-1, with D hard to call. V was shortened by 5 bases and J by 0 bases, with 7 bases between the two germline ends. CDR3 length equals 13 residues. CDR1 is MNHEY, CDR2 SVGAGI, per germline. CDR3 sequence reads: CASSQTLNTEAFF. As DNA, the CDR3 is TGTGCCAGCAGTCAGACACTGAACACTGAAGCTTTCTTT.

A single count supports this clone. The V call is TRBV7-6, the J call TRBJ1-2, with 9 bases identical to TRBD1. The ends lost 5 bases at V and 11 bases at J; junction bases unmatched: 6. The germline gives CDR1 SGHVS, CDR2 FNYEAQ. This CDR3 spans 12 amino acids. CDR3 bases: TGTGCCAGCAGCCAAGACAGGGGGACGTACACCTTC. Protein: CASSQDRGTYTF.

In this sample, this clone turned up once. This chain joins TRBV5-6 and TRBJ2-3; 9 nucleotides match TRBD2. Germline V gives CDR1 SGHDT, CDR2 YYEEEE. The CDR3 loop spans 17 amino acids. The J segment lost 2 bases and the V segment lost 4 bases, leaving 11 bases of the junction unmatched. CDR3 nucleotides: TGTGCCAGCAGCCCCCTGCAACTAGCGGGTTTCACAGATACGCAGTATTTT. It translates to CASSPLQLAGFTDTQYF.

Here the CDR3 DNA reads TGTGCCAGCAGCGTAGACCCGGGGATTCAGTACTTC. Protein sequence: CASSVDPGIQYF. The V gene is TRBV9, the J gene TRBJ2-4; D possibly corresponds to TRBD2 (5 bases). V lost 0 bases, J lost 10 bases, and 8 bases lay in between. This CDR3 comprises 12 residues. Looked up from germline, CDR1 is SGDLS and CDR2 is YYNGEE.

The chain joins TRBV24-1 to TRBJ2-5; tentative D call: TRBD2 (8 bases). CDR1 and CDR2 from the germline V gene are KGHDR and SFDVKD. V was shortened by 6 bases and J by 3 bases, with 13 bases between the two germline ends. The length of the CDR3 is 14 residues. Here the CDR3 reads CATSPGGTEETQYF. CDR3 bases: TGTGCCACCAGTCCGGGGGGGACAGAAGAGACCCAGTACTTC.

CDR3 sequence reads: CATSDSGGSTDTQYF. CDR3 nucleotides: TGTGCCACCAGTGATTCGGGGGGAAGCACAGATACGCAGTATTTT. The genes are TRBV24-1 and TRBJ2-3; 7 bases fit TRBD2. Germline loops: CDR1 KGHDR, CDR2 SFDVKD. The CDR3 loop spans 15 amino acids. Trimming took 2 bases from V and 0 from J; bases not matched to a gene: 1.